The T cell receptor beta chain under discussion was sequenced for a study of T cells after yellow fever vaccination. Looking at the study overall: It was SMART-Seq v4 Ultra Low Input that prepared the fractions with low cell numbers.

Each CDR3 protein gets one entry after TCRdb re-called the 5' RACE reads with MiXCR. The sample contains under 500,000 distinct CDR3 sequences, about 17% of which appear only once. In its sample, this clonotype was seen a few times. Its antigen is not identified. Study-level findings and limits: Booster sampling recovered most clones from primary vaccination (about 97% CD4, approximately 88% CD8).

This clonotype originated in a man aged 18-30 years who received the YFV17D yellow fever vaccine. The specimen comprised PBMCs, sampled before the yellow fever booster vaccination.

CDR3 region: CSAKAFSGNTIYF. The CDR3 nucleotides are TGCAGTGCTAAGGCCTTCTCTGGAAACACCATATATTTT. The V call is TRBV20-1, the J call TRBJ1-3; no definite D call. Trimming took 4 bases from V and 0 from J, leaving 7 bases between them. CDR1 is DFQATT and CDR2 is SNEGSKA in the germline V gene (reference sequence). This CDR3 has 13 amino acids.